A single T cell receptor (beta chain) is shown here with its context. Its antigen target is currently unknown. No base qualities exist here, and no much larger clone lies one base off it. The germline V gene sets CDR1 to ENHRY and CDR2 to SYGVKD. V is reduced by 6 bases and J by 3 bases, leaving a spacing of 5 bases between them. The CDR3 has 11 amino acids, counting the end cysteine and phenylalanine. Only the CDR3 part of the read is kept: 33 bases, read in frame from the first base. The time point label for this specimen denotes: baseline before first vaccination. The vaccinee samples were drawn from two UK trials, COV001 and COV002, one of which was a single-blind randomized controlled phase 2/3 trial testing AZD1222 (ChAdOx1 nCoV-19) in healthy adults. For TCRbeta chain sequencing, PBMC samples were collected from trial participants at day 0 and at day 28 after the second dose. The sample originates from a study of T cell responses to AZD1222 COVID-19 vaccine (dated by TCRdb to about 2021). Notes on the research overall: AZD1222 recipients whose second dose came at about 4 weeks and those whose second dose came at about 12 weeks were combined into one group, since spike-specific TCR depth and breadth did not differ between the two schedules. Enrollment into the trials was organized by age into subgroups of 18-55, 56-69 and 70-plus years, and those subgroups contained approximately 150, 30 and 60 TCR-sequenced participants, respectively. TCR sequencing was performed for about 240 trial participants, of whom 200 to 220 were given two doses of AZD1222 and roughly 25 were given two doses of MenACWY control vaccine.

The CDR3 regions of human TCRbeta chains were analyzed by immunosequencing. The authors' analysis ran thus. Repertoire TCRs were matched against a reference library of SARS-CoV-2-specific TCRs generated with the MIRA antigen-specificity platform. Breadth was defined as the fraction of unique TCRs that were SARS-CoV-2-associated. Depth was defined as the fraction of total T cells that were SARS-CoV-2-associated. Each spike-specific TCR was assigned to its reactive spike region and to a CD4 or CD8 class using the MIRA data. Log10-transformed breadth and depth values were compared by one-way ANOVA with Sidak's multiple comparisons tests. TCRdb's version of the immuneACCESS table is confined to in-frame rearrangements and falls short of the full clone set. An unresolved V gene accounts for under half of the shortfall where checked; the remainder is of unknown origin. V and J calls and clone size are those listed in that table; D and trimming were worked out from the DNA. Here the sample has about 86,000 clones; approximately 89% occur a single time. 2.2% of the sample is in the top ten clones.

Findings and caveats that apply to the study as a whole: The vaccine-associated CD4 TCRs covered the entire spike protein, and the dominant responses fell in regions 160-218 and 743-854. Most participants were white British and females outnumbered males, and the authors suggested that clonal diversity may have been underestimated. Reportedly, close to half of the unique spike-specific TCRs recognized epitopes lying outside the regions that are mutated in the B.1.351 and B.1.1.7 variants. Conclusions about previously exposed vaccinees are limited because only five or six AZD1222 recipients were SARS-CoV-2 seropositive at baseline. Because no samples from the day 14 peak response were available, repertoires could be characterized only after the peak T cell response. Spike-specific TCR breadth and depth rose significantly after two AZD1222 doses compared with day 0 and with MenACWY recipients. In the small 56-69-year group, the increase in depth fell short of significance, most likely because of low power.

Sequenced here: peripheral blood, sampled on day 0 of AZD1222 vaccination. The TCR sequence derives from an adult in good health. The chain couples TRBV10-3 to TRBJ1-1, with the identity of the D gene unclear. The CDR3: CAIREDTEAFF. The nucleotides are TGTGCCATCAGGGAGGACACTGAAGCTTTCTTT.